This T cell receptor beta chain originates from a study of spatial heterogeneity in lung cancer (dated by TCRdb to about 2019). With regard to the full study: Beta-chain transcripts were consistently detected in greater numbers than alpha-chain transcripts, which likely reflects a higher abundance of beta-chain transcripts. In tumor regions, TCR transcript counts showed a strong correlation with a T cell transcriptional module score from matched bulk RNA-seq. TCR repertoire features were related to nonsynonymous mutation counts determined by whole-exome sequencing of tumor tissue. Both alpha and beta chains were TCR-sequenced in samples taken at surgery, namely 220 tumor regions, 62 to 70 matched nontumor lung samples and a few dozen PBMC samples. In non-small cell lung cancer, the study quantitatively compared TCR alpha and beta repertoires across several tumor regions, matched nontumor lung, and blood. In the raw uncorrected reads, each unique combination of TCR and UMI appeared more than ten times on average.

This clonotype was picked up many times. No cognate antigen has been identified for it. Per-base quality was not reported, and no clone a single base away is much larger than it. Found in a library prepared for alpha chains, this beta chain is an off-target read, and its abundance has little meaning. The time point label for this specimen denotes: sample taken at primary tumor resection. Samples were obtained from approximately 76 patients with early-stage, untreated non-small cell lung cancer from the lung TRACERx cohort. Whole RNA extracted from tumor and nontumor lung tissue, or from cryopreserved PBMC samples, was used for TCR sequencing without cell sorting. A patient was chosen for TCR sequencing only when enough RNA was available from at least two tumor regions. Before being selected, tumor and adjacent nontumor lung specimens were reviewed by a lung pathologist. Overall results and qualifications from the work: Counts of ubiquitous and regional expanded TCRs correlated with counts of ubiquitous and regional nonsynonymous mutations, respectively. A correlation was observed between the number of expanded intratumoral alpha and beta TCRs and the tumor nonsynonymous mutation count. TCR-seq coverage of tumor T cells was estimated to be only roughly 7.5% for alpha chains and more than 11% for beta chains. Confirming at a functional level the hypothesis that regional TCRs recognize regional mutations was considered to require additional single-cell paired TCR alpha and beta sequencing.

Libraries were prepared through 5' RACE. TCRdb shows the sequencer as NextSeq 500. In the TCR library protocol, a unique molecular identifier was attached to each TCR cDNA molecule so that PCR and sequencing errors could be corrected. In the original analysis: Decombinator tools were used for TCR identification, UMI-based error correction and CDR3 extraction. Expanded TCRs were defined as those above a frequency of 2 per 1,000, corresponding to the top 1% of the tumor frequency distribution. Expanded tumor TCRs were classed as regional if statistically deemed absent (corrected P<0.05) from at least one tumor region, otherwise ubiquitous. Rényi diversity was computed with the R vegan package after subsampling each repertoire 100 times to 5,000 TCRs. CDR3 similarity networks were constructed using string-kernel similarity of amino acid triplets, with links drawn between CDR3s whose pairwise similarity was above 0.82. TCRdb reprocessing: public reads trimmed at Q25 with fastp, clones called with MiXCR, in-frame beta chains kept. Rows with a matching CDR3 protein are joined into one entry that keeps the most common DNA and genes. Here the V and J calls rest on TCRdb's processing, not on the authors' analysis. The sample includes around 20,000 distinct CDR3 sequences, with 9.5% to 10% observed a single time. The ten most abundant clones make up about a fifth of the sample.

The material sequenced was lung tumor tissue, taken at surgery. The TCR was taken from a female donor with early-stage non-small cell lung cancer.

The nucleotides read TGTGCCAGCAGCTCCCAGGCGGCAGGGGGGGAGCTGTTTTTT. Its protein reads: CASSSQAAGGELFF. This sequence uses TRBV7-2 and TRBJ2-2; TRBD1 is a weak D gene call, 5 bases matching. The CDR3 goes from the cysteine to the phenylalanine over 14 residues. The entry retains the CDR3 DNA only, 42 bases that are in frame from base 1. V is pared back by 4 bases and J by 8 bases, with 14 bases lying between the germline termini. Taken from the germline V gene, the CDR1 and CDR2 loops are SGHTA and FQGNSA.